A selection of T cell receptor beta chains follows, all from one sample in a study of blood T cell repertoires in COVID-19. Assay: immunoSEQ multiplex PCR; the TCRdb copy retains only in-frame clones and omits some. The sample lists 92,000 or so clones, 72% occurring once. The sequenced sample was peripheral blood. Receptors originate from a woman of 80 years or more with acute or convalescent COVID-19. The CDR3 runs from the conserved cysteine through the conserved F or W. Fields, in order: D gene, J gene, clone size, V gene, CDR3 DNA, CDR3 protein. A D gene is named only where the DNA matches it firmly. Rows may omit the clone size; those that give it use once, few, many or a size class.

>TRBD1|TRBJ1-3|.|TRBV5-1
TGCGCCAGCAGCTCACAGGGGGCAGGGGGAAACACCATATATTTT
CASSSQGAGGNTIYF
>TRBD1|TRBJ1-1|.|TRBV30
TGTGCCTGGAGTGGACAGGGGCCTAGAATGGCTGAAGCTTTCTTT
CAWSGQGPRMAEAFF
>.|TRBJ1-2|many|TRBV25-1
TGTGCCAGCAGTGAACAAGGGGCCTATGGCTACACCTTC
CASSEQGAYGYTF
>.|TRBJ1-2|.|TRBV7-8
TGTGCCAGCAGCTACGGGGGGCGGAGCGGCTACACCTTC
CASSYGGRSGYTF
>.|TRBJ1-6|.|TRBV21-1
TGTGCCAGCAGCAAAGGACGGGTTAATAATTCACCCCTCCACTTT
CASSKGRVNNSPLHF
>.|TRBJ2-2|.|TRBV9
TGTGCCAGCAGCGCCCAAGCAAATACGAACACCGGGGAGCTGTTTTTT
CASSAQANTNTGELFF
>.|TRBJ1-1|.|TRBV30
TGTGCCTGGAGTCGAGAGGCCAACACTGAAGCTTTCTTT
CAWSREANTEAFF
>TRBD1|TRBJ1-2|.|TRBV4-1
TGCGCCAGCAGCCAAGATCCGGGACAGGGTAATGGCTACACCTTC
CASSQDPGQGNGYTF
>TRBD2|TRBJ2-3|few|TRBV6-4
TGTGCCAGCAGTGAGACTAGCGGGGGGGCTACAGATACGCAGTATTTT
CASSETSGGATDTQYF
>.|TRBJ1-2|.|TRBV7-9
TGTGCCAGCACGTCCGCCCCAGAGGTTGGCTACACCTTC
CASTSAPEVGYTF
>.|TRBJ1-5|.|TRBV18
TGTGCCAGCTCACCAGTGGAATTACAGAATCAGCCCCAGCATTTT
CASSPVELQNQPQHF
>.|TRBJ1-2|few|TRBV20-1
TGCAGTGCTAGTATGGGACTTAAGAGAGATGGCTACACCTTC
CSASMGLKRDGYTF
>.|TRBJ1-1|.|TRBV25-1
TGTGCCAGCAGTGCCTACGGGTACACTGAAGCTTTCTTT
CASSAYGYTEAFF
>.|TRBJ1-5|many|TRBV4-1
TGCGCCAGCAGCCAATCCCCAGACTCAAATTCGGCCCAGCATTTT
CASSQSPDSNSAQHF
>TRBD1|TRBJ1-1|.|TRBV7-2
TGTGCCAGCAGTCGGAGGGGGCGGGACACTGAAGCTTTCTTT
CASSRRGRDTEAFF
>.|TRBJ2-3|.|TRBV29-1
TGCAGCGTTGGACCCGGGGGCACAGATACGCAGTATTTT
CSVGPGGTDTQYF
>TRBD1|TRBJ1-2|once|TRBV28
TGTGCCAGCAGCCAGACAGGGAGACTGGACTATGGCTACACCTTC
CASSQTGRLDYGYTF
>.|TRBJ1-4|.|TRBV6-5
TGTGCCAGCAAGACCCCAGAGGATGAAAAACTGTTTTTT
CASKTPEDEKLFF
>.|TRBJ1-1|.|TRBV19
TGTGCCAGTGAACGACAGTGGAACACTGAAGCTTTCTTT
CASERQWNTEAFF
>.|TRBJ2-4|.|TRBV3-1/TRBV3-2
TGTGCCAGCAGCCGGGGAGGTCAAAACATTCAGTACTTC
CASSRGGQNIQYF
>.|TRBJ2-1|.|TRBV4-3
TGCGCCAGCAGCCAATTTCCGGGATCCTACAATGAGCAGTTCTTC
CASSQFPGSYNEQFF
>TRBD1|TRBJ1-1|.|TRBV5-1
TGCGCCAGCAGCTTGGAACAGGGGGCGACTGAAGCTTTCTTT
CASSLEQGATEAFF
>.|TRBJ2-1|.|TRBV7-2
TGTGCCAGCAGCTTAGCGGTGGGGGGCTACAATGAGCAGTTCTTC
CASSLAVGGYNEQFF
>TRBD1|TRBJ1-5|.|TRBV28
TGTGCCAGCAGTCTCGGACAGGTTTATCAGCCCCAGCATTTT
CASSLGQVYQPQHF
>TRBD1|TRBJ1-2|many|TRBV6-6
TGTGCCAGCAGTGCACAGACAGGGAACTATGGCTACACCTTC
CASSAQTGNYGYTF
>.|TRBJ1-6|few|TRBV6-2/TRBV6-3
TGTGCCAGCAGTTACCGGGGGAGCTCCTATAATTCACCCCTCCACTTT
CASSYRGSSYNSPLHF
>.|TRBJ2-7|once|TRBV28
TGTGCCAGTTCTTCCGGGGGCTCCTACGAGCAGTACTTC
CASSSGGSYEQYF
>.|TRBJ2-2|.|TRBV6-2/TRBV6-3
TGTGCCAGCAGTTTCCATTCGAGCCTAGCTACCGGGGAGCTGTTTTTT
CASSFHSSLATGELFF
>.|TRBJ1-5|.|TRBV30
TGTGCCTGGAGTGTAGGCGGTAGCAATCAGCCCCAGCATTTT
CAWSVGGSNQPQHF
>.|TRBJ1-1|once|TRBV6-5
TGTGCCAGCAGTTACTCGAGTAATACGGGGACTGAAGCTTTCTTT
CASSYSSNTGTEAFF
>.|TRBJ2-7|.|TRBV12-5
TGTGCTAGTGCTTCAACGGGGGACGAGCAGTACTTC
CASASTGDEQYF
>TRBD1|TRBJ1-6|.|TRBV5-4
TGTGCCAGCAGCTGGACAGGGCGGGATTCACCCCTCCACTTT
CASSWTGRDSPLHF
>TRBD2|TRBJ2-3|.|TRBV4-3
TGCGCCAGCAGTCTATCCGTGCGGGAGAGCACAGATACGCAGTATTTT
CASSLSVRESTDTQYF
>.|TRBJ1-2|.|TRBV19
TGTGCCAGTAGTATACAGATTCATCAGGGCTACACCTTC
CASSIQIHQGYTF
>.|TRBJ1-5|few|TRBV18
TGTGCCAGCTCCCCTACCGGGGAGGAATTCCCCCAGCATTTT
CASSPTGEEFPQHF
>TRBD1|TRBJ1-2|.|TRBV2
TGTGCCAGCACCCGTCGGGACAGCCTAAACTATGGCTACACCTTC
CASTRRDSLNYGYTF
>TRBD1|TRBJ1-2|.|TRBV6-5
TGTGCCAGCAGTTACGAGGGGACAGGGAATGGCTACACCTTC
CASSYEGTGNGYTF